This TCR beta chain derives from a study of shared T cell receptors in the human thymus. CDR3 length: 14 amino acids. Germline CDR1 and CDR2: MGHDK and SYGVNS. The trim removed 6 bases at V and 5 bases at J, leaving 3 bases unmatched. Produced via immunoSEQ multiplex PCR; TCRdb's table is partial and in-frame only. The table has 640,000 or so clones, about 87% seen once. These data were also reused for a study on human thymus T cells. That report adds: Corrective surgery for congenital heart defects was being performed on the healthy Finnish infants who were the donors. Unrelated individuals reportedly shared highly overlapping thymic TCR repertoires.

The TCR comes from a boy under three years old with a congenital heart defect. The chain carries TRBV25-1 and TRBJ2-1, with 11 bases that match TRBD2. The specimen sequenced was thymocytes. CDR3 amino acids: CASSGTSGHNEQFF. CDR3 sequence (DNA): TGTGCCAGCAGCGGGACTAGCGGACACAATGAGCAGTTCTTC.